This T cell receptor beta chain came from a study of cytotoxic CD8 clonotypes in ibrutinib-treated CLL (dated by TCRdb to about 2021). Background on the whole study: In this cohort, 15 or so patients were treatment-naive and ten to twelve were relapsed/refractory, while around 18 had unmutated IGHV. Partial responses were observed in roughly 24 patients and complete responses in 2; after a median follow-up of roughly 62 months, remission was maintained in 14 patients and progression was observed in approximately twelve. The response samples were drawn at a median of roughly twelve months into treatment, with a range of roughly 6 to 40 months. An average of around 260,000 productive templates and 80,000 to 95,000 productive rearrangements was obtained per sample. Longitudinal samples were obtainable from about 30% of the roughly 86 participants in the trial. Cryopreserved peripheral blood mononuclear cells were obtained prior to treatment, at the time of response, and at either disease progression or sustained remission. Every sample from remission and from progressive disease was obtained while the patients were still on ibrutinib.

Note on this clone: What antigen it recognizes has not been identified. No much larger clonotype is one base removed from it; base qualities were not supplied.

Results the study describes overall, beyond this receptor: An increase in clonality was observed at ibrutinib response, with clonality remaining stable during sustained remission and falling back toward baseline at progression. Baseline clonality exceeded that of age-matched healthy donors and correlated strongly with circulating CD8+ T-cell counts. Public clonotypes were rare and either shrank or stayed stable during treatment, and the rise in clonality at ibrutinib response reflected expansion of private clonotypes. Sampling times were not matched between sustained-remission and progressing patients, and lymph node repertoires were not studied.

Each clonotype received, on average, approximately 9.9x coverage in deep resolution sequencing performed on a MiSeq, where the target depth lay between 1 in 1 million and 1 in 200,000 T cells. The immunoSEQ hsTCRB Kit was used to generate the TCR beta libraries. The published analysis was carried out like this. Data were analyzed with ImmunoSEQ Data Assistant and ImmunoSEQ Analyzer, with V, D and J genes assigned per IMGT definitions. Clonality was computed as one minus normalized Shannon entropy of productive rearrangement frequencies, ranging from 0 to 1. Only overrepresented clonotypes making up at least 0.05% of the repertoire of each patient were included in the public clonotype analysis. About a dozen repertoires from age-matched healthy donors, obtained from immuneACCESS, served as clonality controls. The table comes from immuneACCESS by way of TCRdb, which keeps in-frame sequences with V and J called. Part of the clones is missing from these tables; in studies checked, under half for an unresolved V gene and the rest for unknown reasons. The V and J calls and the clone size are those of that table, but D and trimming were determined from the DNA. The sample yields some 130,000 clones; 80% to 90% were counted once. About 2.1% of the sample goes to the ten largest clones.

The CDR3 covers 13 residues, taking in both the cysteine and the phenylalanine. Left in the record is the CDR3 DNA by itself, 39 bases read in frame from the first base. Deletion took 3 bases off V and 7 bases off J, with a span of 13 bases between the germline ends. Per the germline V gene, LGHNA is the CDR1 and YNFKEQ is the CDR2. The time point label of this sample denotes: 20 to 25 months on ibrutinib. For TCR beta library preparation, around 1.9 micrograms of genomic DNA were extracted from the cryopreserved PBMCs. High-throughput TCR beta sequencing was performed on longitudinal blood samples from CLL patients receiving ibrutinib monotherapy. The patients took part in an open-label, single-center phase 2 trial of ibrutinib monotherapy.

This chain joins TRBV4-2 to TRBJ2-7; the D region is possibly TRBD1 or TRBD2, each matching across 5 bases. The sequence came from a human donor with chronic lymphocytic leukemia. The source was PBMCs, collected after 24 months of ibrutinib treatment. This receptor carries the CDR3 CASSQDSRGEQYF. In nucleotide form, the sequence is TGTGCCAGCAGCCAGGACTCTAGGGGTGAGCAGTACTTC.